The present entry profiles one T cell receptor (beta chain) with its context. This sample was taken from a study of T cell changes during pregnancy in multiple sclerosis. Using immunoSEQ multiplex PCR, the repertoire was profiled, and TCRdb retains in-frame clones only, with some absent. This sample has around 42,000 clones, with about 89% found just once. CDR1 and CDR2 from the germline V gene are SGDLS and YYNGEE. After removal of 1 base from V and 4 bases from J, the junction contained 8 bases not matched to a gene. The CDR3 has 17 residues. This sequence originates from a female donor with multiple sclerosis, enrolled in a pregnancy study. The chain couples TRBV9 to TRBJ2-2, with 9 bases that match TRBD2. Sequenced here: CD4+ T cells from peripheral blood mononuclear cells, sampled before pregnancy. The CDR3 reads CASSVSIAGAGTGELFF. The CDR3 nucleotides are TGTGCCAGCAGCGTATCAATAGCGGGGGCTGGCACCGGGGAGCTGTTTTTT.